Listed below are T cell receptor beta chains from one sample, sequenced in a study of blood T cell repertoires in COVID-19. Sequencing used immunoSEQ multiplex PCR; TCRdb keeps in-frame clones, though not all of them. The sample has roughly 340,000 clones, 80% to 90% seen once. The sample was PBMCs or T cells enriched from blood (not recorded which). Receptors originate from a man aged 18 to 30 who had recovered from COVID-19. The CDR3 runs from the conserved cysteine through the conserved F or W. The D gene is left open where the match is weak. Only some rows state a clone size, as once, few, many or a class for expanded clones.

>once|TRBD2|TRBV30|TRBJ2-1
CAWRSFTSGRVNEQFF
TGTGCCTGGAGGAGCTTTACTAGCGGGAGGGTGAATGAGCAGTTCTTC
>.|TRBD1|TRBV3-1/TRBV3-2|TRBJ1-6
CASSQGQGSSPLHF
TGTGCCAGCAGCCAGGGACAGGGGAGTTCACCCCTCCACTTT
>few|.|TRBV7-9|TRBJ2-1
CASSLVGGPYNEQFF
TGTGCCAGCAGCTTAGTGGGAGGCCCCTACAATGAGCAGTTCTTC
>.|.|TRBV27|TRBJ1-1
CASSSDLQASEAFF
TGTGCCAGCAGTTCCGACCTACAGGCATCTGAAGCTTTCTTT
>.|.|TRBV9|TRBJ1-3
CASSVDVLGVVNTIYF
TGTGCCAGCAGCGTAGATGTATTAGGGGTGGTAAACACCATATATTTT
>.|TRBD1|TRBV7-9|TRBJ1-5
CASSSGQDQQPQHF
TGTGCCAGCAGCTCGGGACAGGACCAACAGCCCCAGCATTTT
>.|.|TRBV11-2|TRBJ1-4
CASSSPSNPRGKLFF
TGTGCCAGCAGCTCCCCGAGCAATCCCAGGGGAAAACTGTTTTTT
>.|.|TRBV11-2|TRBJ1-1
CASSPRGGAFF
TGTGCCAGCAGCCCCCGGGGGGGAGCTTTCTTT
>once|TRBD2|TRBV27|TRBJ2-7
CASSLSGGRVEQYF
TGTGCCAGCAGTTTATCTGGTGGGAGGGTAGAGCAGTACTTC
>once|TRBD2|TRBV27|TRBJ2-2
CASSLWSGGAELFF
TGTGCCAGCAGTTTATGGTCCGGGGGGGCGGAGCTGTTTTTT
>few|TRBD2|TRBV18|TRBJ2-1
CASSPVIVSGSNEQFF
TGTGCCAGCTCACCGGTTATTGTTAGCGGGAGCAATGAGCAGTTCTTC
>.|.|TRBV5-8|TRBJ1-2
CASRTYGGAVNYGYTF
TGTGCCAGCAGAACCTACGGGGGGGCCGTTAACTATGGCTACACCTTC
>.|TRBD1|TRBV11-2|TRBJ1-4
CASSLRQGAEKLFF
TGTGCCAGCAGCTTAAGACAGGGGGCGGAAAAACTGTTTTTT
>.|.|TRBV10-3|TRBJ1-4
CAISESGRTNEKLFF
TGTGCCATCAGTGAGTCGGGGAGGACTAATGAAAAACTGTTTTTT
>.|.|TRBV28|TRBJ2-7
CASSLRGGQQYF
TGTGCCAGCAGCCTTAGGGGGGGACAGCAGTACTTC
>.|.|TRBV7-9|TRBJ2-7
CASSPSRGEQYF
TGTGCCAGCAGCCCGAGCCGAGGGGAGCAGTACTTC
>once|.|TRBV7-9|TRBJ1-3
CASSLTGPGNTIYF
TGTGCCAGCAGCCTAACAGGCCCCGGAAACACCATATATTTT
>.|.|TRBV20-1|TRBJ2-7
CSASLALTYEQYF
TGCAGTGCTAGTTTAGCACTGACCTACGAGCAGTACTTC
>once|TRBD1|TRBV12-3/TRBV12-4|TRBJ1-5
CASRGQLNQPQHF
TGTGCCAGCAGGGGACAGCTCAATCAGCCCCAGCATTTT
>.|.|TRBV6-5|TRBJ1-2
CASSPGGLGYTF
TGTGCCAGCAGCCCCGGGGGGCTTGGCTACACCTTC
>.|.|TRBV7-9|TRBJ1-2
CASSYDSVVNYGYTF
TGTGCCAGCAGCTATGACAGCGTCGTAAACTATGGCTACACCTTC
>.|TRBD1|TRBV7-2|TRBJ2-1
CASSPRQGTVEQFF
TGTGCCAGCAGCCCCCGACAGGGTACTGTTGAGCAGTTCTTC
>.|.|TRBV28|TRBJ2-3
CASSFLLGSDTQYF
TGTGCCAGCAGTTTTCTACTAGGGTCAGATACGCAGTATTTT
>.|.|TRBV7-9|TRBJ1-1
CASSFLQVGNTEAFF
TGTGCCAGCAGCTTTCTCCAGGTTGGGAACACTGAAGCTTTCTTT
>.|.|TRBV29-1|TRBJ1-2
CSVEDQGADGYTF
TGCAGCGTTGAAGATCAAGGGGCTGATGGCTACACCTTC
>.|.|TRBV6-6|TRBJ2-7
CASTYGYELGEQYF
TGTGCCAGCACCTACGGGTATGAGCTTGGCGAGCAGTACTTC
>.|TRBD1|TRBV19|TRBJ2-2
CASSIRTGSMNTGELFF
TGTGCCAGTAGTATACGGACAGGATCAATGAACACCGGGGAGCTGTTTTTT
>.|.|TRBV18|TRBJ1-4
CASSPKVDSLNEKLFF
TGTGCCAGCTCACCTAAGGTCGACAGCCTTAATGAAAAACTGTTTTTT
>.|TRBD2|TRBV7-9|TRBJ2-1
CASTTGGPREQFF
TGTGCCAGCACAACGGGAGGCCCACGGGAGCAGTTCTTC
>.|TRBD1|TRBV10-2|TRBJ1-4
CASSTQGAANEKLFF
TGCGCCAGCAGTACGCAGGGGGCCGCTAATGAAAAACTGTTTTTT
>.|TRBD1|TRBV6-5|TRBJ1-6
CASTPRGQGNSPLHF
TGTGCCAGCACCCCGCGGGGACAGGGCAATTCACCCCTCCACTTT
>.|.|TRBV4-3|TRBJ2-3
CASSQAGQGSTDTQYF
TGCGCCAGCAGCCAAGCTGGGCAGGGCTCCACAGATACGCAGTATTTT
>.|.|TRBV5-1|TRBJ2-3
CASSLASTDTQYF
TGCGCCAGCAGCTTGGCTTCCACAGATACGCAGTATTTT
>.|.|TRBV10-3|TRBJ1-3
CAISESRNTIYF
TGTGCCATCAGTGAGTCCAGAAACACCATATATTTT
>.|TRBD1|TRBV5-4|TRBJ2-7
CASSPGTGPYEQYF
TGTGCCAGCAGCCCCGGGACAGGGCCCTACGAGCAGTACTTC
>.|TRBD1|TRBV2|TRBJ1-5
CASRETGVNQPQHF
TGTGCCAGCAGGGAAACAGGGGTCAATCAGCCCCAGCATTTT
>.|.|TRBV27|TRBJ2-2
CASSFAVGTNTGELFF
TGTGCCAGCAGCTTCGCGGTTGGGACAAACACCGGGGAGCTGTTTTTT
>.|TRBD2|TRBV9|TRBJ2-1
CASSAGLAGKNEQFF
TGTGCCAGCAGCGCGGGACTAGCGGGAAAAAATGAGCAGTTCTTC
>.|.|TRBV18|TRBJ1-1
CASSPATMTMNTEAFF
TGTGCCAGCTCACCAGCGACAATGACCATGAACACTGAAGCTTTCTTT
>.|.|TRBV6-5|TRBJ2-2
CATLSAAHTGELFF
TGTGCCACCCTAAGCGCGGCACACACCGGGGAGCTGTTTTTT
>.|TRBD1|TRBV7-6|TRBJ2-1
CASSLRSGQGSLDEQFF
TGTGCCAGCAGCCTAAGATCGGGACAGGGTTCTCTGGATGAGCAGTTCTTC
>.|TRBD1|TRBV27|TRBJ1-6
CASSPGQGYNSPLHF
TGTGCCAGCAGTCCCGGACAGGGGTATAATTCACCCCTCCACTTT
>.|TRBD2|TRBV18|TRBJ2-1
CASSQTSGSNEQFF
TGTGCCAGCTCACAAACTAGCGGGAGCAATGAGCAGTTCTTC
>.|TRBD1|TRBV7-9|TRBJ1-2
CASREQGDGYGYTF
TGTGCCAGCAGAGAACAGGGGGACGGCTATGGCTACACCTTC
>.|.|TRBV19|TRBJ1-5
CASSIDGAYREWSQPQHF
TGTGCCAGTAGTATAGACGGAGCTTACAGGGAATGGAGTCAGCCCCAGCATTTT
>.|TRBD2|TRBV6-1|TRBJ2-7
CASSDSGLENYEQYF
TGTGCCAGCAGTGATTCGGGACTAGAGAACTACGAGCAGTACTTC
>.|.|TRBV18|TRBJ2-1
CASSPNRRDEQFF
TGTGCCAGCTCACCAAACCGCCGGGATGAGCAGTTCTTC
>.|.|TRBV7-2|TRBJ1-2
CASSADRNYGYTF
TGTGCCAGCAGCGCCGACAGGAATTACGGCTACACCTTC
>.|TRBD1|TRBV6-2/TRBV6-3|TRBJ1-1
CASSYRGLGMNTEAFF
TGTGCCAGCAGTTACAGGGGGCTTGGGATGAACACTGAAGCTTTCTTT